This TCR beta chain was sequenced during a study of blood T cell repertoires in COVID-19. Study background: The samples span acute and convalescent COVID-19 from the United States, Italy and Spain. T cells, B-cell-depleted T cells, or PBMCs provided the cDNA or gDNA that served as material.

The sample holds one count of this clone. The protocol was immunoSEQ multiplex PCR, while the TCRdb copy is restricted to in-frame clones and leaves out a portion. The repertoire has roughly 380,000 clones, about 90% of them found once; the top ten carry 1%. Germline CDR1 is MDHEN and CDR2 is SYDVKM. The CDR3 runs to 13 residues. Between the trimmed V and J ends, which lost 1 base and 6 bases, there was a span of 6 bases. Residents of approximately 25 US areas, aged about 18 to 95 years, made up the participants. Cohorts were assigned according to the clinical history that participants reported. Specimen: PBMCs or T cells enriched from blood (not recorded which). The V call is TRBV28, the J call TRBJ2-2; TRBD1 might be the D (6 bases). This receptor was taken from a woman in her twenties or thirties who had been exposed to COVID-19. The DNA for the CDR3 is TGTGCCAGCAGTTTATCAGGGGCCGGGGAGCTGTTTTTT. Protein product: CASSLSGAGELFF.